This TCR beta chain was captured in a study of blood T cell repertoires in COVID-19. At the level of the study: T cells, B-cell-depleted T cells, or PBMCs supplied cDNA or gDNA.

V trimming: 3 bases; J trimming: 2 bases; junction bases outside the gene matches: 7. Germline V gives CDR1 SGHNT, CDR2 YYREEE (reference sequence). The CDR3 length is 15 residues. Method: immunoSEQ multiplex PCR; TCRdb's copy keeps in-frame clones and lacks some. The table shows 320,000 or so clones, with 88% occurring only once. This sequence was found in a man aged 25-45 years who had recovered from COVID-19. The rearrangement joins TRBV5-4 to TRBJ2-7; 8 bases map to TRBD1. Input material: PBMCs or T cells enriched from blood (not recorded which). The chain's CDR3 is CASSWGTGTTYEQYF. CDR3 sequence (DNA): TGTGCCAGCAGCTGGGGGACAGGCACTACCTACGAGCAGTACTTC.